The 4 T cell receptor beta chains listed next were all sequenced from one sample in a study of blood T cell repertoires in COVID-19 (dated by TCRdb to the early 2020s). Preparation of the library involved the immunoSEQ multiplex PCR assay. TCRdb provides this immuneACCESS table in a form limited to in-frame rearrangements. Some clones are lacking; in checked studies, under half of them reflect an unresolved V gene, and why the rest are absent is not known. The table for this sample lists about 85,000 clones; almost 85% of them were counted only once. The ten largest clones add up to 1.2% of the sample. Sample: peripheral blood. The receptors come from a woman older than 75 with acute or convalescent COVID-19.

The gene calls are TRBV11-1 and TRBJ2-7; 9 bases map to TRBD2. The CDR3 is 15 residues long. V was pared by 2 bases and J by 2 bases, with 4 bases of the junction left unmatched. Germline assignment: CDR1 SGHAT and CDR2 FQDESV (reference sequence). The CDR3 spells CASSLNPSGAYEQYF. The CDR3 nucleotides read TGTGCCAGCAGCTTAAATCCTAGCGGGGCCTACGAGCAGTACTTC.

On this clone: One end of the junction is discordant with germline, which a read error may explain. V and J are TRBV12-3 or TRBV12-4 and TRBJ1-4, with D possibly being TRBD1 (5 bases). The length of the CDR3 is 13 residues. Here the CDR3 reads CVSSRGAGEKLFF. The CDR3 DNA reads TGTGTCAGCAGTCGTGGGGCTGGTGAAAAACTGTTTTTT.

This clone was picked up a small number of times. The genes are TRBV15 and TRBJ1-5; TRBD1 matches 10 bases. This CDR3 has 13 residues. Germline values: CDR1 LNHNV, CDR2 YYDKDF (reference sequence). V trimming: 11 bases; J trimming: 5 bases; junction bases outside the gene matches: 6. The CDR3 nucleotides are TGTGCCGCGGGACAGGGGTATGATCAGCCCCAGCATTTT. Translation: CAAGQGYDQPQHF.

This clone was counted a single time. The chain has TRBV5-1 and TRBJ2-7; D is possibly TRBD2 (6 bases). Germline V lookup: CDR1 SGHRS, CDR2 YFSETQ. This CDR3 contains 14 residues. The V and J ends lost 4 bases and 2 bases respectively, with 13 bases between them. The CDR3 spells CASSGGTETYEQYF. The CDR3, as DNA: TGCGCCAGCAGCGGGGGGACCGAGACCTACGAGCAGTACTTC.